This entry describes one T cell receptor (beta chain). Enrolment of Seattle patients took place during active infection, and they were followed longitudinally. The sample belongs to a study of blood T cell repertoires in COVID-19. Turning to the study itself: The United States, Italy and Spain were the sources of the acute and convalescent COVID-19 samples. In each case, the material was cDNA or gDNA derived from T cells, B-cell-depleted T cells, or PBMCs.

Authors' data handling: How many nucleated cells were present was estimated from reference gene primer amplification. The table came from immunoSEQ multiplex PCR; TCRdb's copy has only in-frame clones and leaves some out. Clone size and V and J calls were adopted from that table, with D and trimming inferred from the DNA. The table includes around 210,000 clones, over 80% detected once. CDR3 length equals 15 residues. The V end lost 2 bases, the J end lost 3 bases, and 11 bases lay between the germline ends. Germline CDR1 MNHNS, CDR2 SASEGT. This receptor was obtained from a man in his sixties with COVID-19, enrolled during active disease. V is TRBV6-1 and J is TRBJ1-3; D gene ambiguous. The sequencing input was peripheral blood. CDR3 loop: CASSERRAFGNTIYF. CDR3 nucleotide sequence: TGTGCCAGCAGTGAAAGGAGGGCCTTTGGAAACACCATATATTTT.